This T cell receptor beta chain was sequenced during a study of OX40 agonist ivuxolimab in advanced cancers. Study-wide background: Past anti-PD-1, anti-PD-L1 or anti-CTLA-4 therapy was accepted, and approximately 40% had received some. General study results and limits: On average, a greater number of expanded clones characterised CD8+ T cells relative to CD4+. The study did not work out the antigen specificity of the expanded peripheral T cells.

Blood draws occurred at baseline, cycle 4 day 1, and cycle 7 day 1. The repertoire was sequenced with immunoSEQ multiplex PCR; TCRdb's copy has only in-frame clones and lacks some. The sample carries 75,000 to 100,000 clones, under 90% recorded once. CDR1 is SGHTS and CDR2 is YDEGEE in the germline V gene. V shed 3 bases, J shed 13 bases, and the junction held 4 bases outside the gene matches. The CDR3 loop spans 11 amino acids. With regard to this clone: Its target is not known.

The input for sequencing was CD4+ or CD8+ T cells sorted from blood, taken in a trial of the OX40 agonist ivuxolimab. The chain has TRBV5-8 and TRBJ2-1, with 7 nucleotides matching TRBD2. The sequence came from an adult with an advanced solid tumor such as melanoma, head and neck, liver or kidney cancer. CDR3 in DNA: TGTGCCAGCAGCTGGGGGGACTATCAGTTCTTC. Amino acid sequence: CASSWGDYQFF.